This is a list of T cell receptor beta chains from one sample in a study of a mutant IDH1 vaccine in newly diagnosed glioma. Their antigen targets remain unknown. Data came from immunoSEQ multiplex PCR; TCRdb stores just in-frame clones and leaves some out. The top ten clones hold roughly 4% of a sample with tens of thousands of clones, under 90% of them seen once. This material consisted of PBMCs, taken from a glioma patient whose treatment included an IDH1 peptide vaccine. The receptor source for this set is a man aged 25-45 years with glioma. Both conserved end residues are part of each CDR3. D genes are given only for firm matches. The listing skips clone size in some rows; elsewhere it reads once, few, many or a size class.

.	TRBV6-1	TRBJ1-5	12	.	TGTGCCAGCAGTGAGGCGTTTCAGCCCCAGCATTTT	CASSEAFQPQHF
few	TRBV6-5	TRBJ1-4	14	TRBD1	TGTGCCAGCAGTTACGACAGGGGGGGTGAAAAACTGTTTTTT	CASSYDRGGEKLFF
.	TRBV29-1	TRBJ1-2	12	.	TGCAGCGTTGTCGAGTATAACTATGGCTACACCTTC	CSVVEYNYGYTF
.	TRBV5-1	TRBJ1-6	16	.	TGCGCCAGCAGCTTGGAAGGGGAGCCCTATAATTCACCCCTCCACTTT	CASSLEGEPYNSPLHF
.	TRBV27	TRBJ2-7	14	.	TGTGCCAGCAGTCCGTGGGCGGGCGGACACGAGCAGTACTTC	CASSPWAGGHEQYF
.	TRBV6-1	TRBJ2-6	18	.	TGTGCCAGCAGTGAAGCCCTAGACGTCTTCCCTGGGGCCAACGTCCTGACTTTC	CASSEALDVFPGANVLTF
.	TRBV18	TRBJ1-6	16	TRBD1	TGTGCCAGCTCACCGACCAGAGGACAGGGGGCTTCACCCCTCCACTTT	CASSPTRGQGASPLHF
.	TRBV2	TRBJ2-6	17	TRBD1	TGTGCCGGTGGGCTCCCAGGGGGCCGGATCGGGGCCAACGTCCTGACTTTC	CAGGLPGGRIGANVLTF
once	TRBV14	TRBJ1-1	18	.	TGTGCCAGCAGCCAAGATTATGGGGCAGGCGAGGCGGGCACTGAAGCTTTCTTT	CASSQDYGAGEAGTEAFF
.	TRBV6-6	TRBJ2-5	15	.	TGTGCCAGCAGTTACTTGGACGGCCCGAGAGAGACCCAGTACTTC	CASSYLDGPRETQYF
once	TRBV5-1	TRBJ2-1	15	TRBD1	TGCGCCAGCCGCCACGGGACAGGGGACTACAATGAGCAGTTCTTC	CASRHGTGDYNEQFF
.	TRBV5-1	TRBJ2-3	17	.	TGCGCCAGCAGCCCCCAGGCGGGTAGCCCAAAGGCAGATACGCAGTATTTT	CASSPQAGSPKADTQYF
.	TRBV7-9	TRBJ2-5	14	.	TGTGCCAGCAGCTCTCACCCGTACCAAGAGACCCAGTACTTC	CASSSHPYQETQYF
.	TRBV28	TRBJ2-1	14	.	TGTGCCAGCAGGCCGGAGGAAATCTACAATGAGCAGTTCTTC	CASRPEEIYNEQFF
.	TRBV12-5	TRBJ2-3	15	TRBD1	TGTGCTAGTGGTTTGGGGCAGGGGGCAGCAGATACGCAGTATTTT	CASGLGQGAADTQYF
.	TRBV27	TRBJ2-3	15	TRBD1	TGTGCCAGCAGTAAAGGGACAGCTTGGGGAGATACGCAGTATTTT	CASSKGTAWGDTQYF
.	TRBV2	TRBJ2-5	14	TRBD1	TGTGCCAGCAGAATTGACAGGGGGCCAGAGACCCAGTACTTC	CASRIDRGPETQYF
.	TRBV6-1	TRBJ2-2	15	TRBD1	TGTGCCAGCGCCGACAGGGGTCTTATCGCCGGGGAGCTGTTTTTT	CASADRGLIAGELFF
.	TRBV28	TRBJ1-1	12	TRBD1	TGTGCCAGCAGTATCGACAGGGGGCGAGCTTTCTTT	CASSIDRGRAFF
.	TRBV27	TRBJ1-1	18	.	TGTGCCAGCAGTTCTATCCCCATGCTATTTGCGATGAACACTGAAGCTTTCTTT	CASSSIPMLFAMNTEAFF
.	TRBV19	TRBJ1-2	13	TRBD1	TGTGCCACCCGGACAGGGGAATACTATGGCTACACCTTC	CATRTGEYYGYTF
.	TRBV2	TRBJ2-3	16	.	TGTGCCAGCAGTGAGACAGGCAGACCTAGCACAGATACGCAGTATTTT	CASSETGRPSTDTQYF
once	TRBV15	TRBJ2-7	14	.	TGTGCCACCAGTCCTATTGGGGGCTCCTACGAGCAGTACTTC	CATSPIGGSYEQYF
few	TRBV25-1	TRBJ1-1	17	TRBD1	TGTGCCAGCAGTGGAAGTCACCCGACAGGGAAGTACACTGAAGCTTTCTTT	CASSGSHPTGKYTEAFF
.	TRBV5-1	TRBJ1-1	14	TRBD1	TGCGCCAGCAGCTGGGGGACAGCTAACACTGAAGCTTTCTTT	CASSWGTANTEAFF
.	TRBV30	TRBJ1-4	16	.	TGTGCCTGGAGTGGCAGGGGACTAAGCGGGGATGAAAAACTGTTTTTT	CAWSGRGLSGDEKLFF
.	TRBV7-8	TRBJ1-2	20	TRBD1	TGTGCCAGCAGCCCCAGGGGGGTTGCGAGGCAGGGCAAACAACACTATGGCTACACCTTC	CASSPRGVARQGKQHYGYTF
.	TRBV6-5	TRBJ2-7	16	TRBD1	TGTGCCAGCAGTTCTCAACCCGGACAGGGCGGCCACGAGCAGTACTTC	CASSSQPGQGGHEQYF
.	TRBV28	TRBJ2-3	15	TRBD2	TGTGCCAGCAGTTTTGGGCTAGCGGGCACAGATACGCAGTATTTT	CASSFGLAGTDTQYF
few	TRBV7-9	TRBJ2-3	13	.	TGTGCCAGCAGCCCCCCCCACACAGATACGCAGTATTTT	CASSPPHTDTQYF
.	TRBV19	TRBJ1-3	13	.	TGTGCCAGTAGTATGAAGCATGGAAACACCATATATTTT	CASSMKHGNTIYF
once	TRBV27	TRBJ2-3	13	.	TGTGCCAGCAGTTTGCGCCAGACAGATACGCAGTATTTT	CASSLRQTDTQYF
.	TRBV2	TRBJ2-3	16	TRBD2	TGTGCCAGCAGTAAAGGACTAGCGGGCCACACAGATACGCAGTATTTT	CASSKGLAGHTDTQYF
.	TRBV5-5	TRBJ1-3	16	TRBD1	TGTGCCAGCAGCTTGGACTACAGGGGCTCTGGAAACACCATATATTTT	CASSLDYRGSGNTIYF
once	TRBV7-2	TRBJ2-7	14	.	TGTGCCAGCAGCCCAATCGGGACATCCTACGAGCAGTACTTC	CASSPIGTSYEQYF
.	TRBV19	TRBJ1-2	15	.	TGTGCCAGTAGTATAAAGGCACCCCCAATCTATGGCTACACCTTC	CASSIKAPPIYGYTF
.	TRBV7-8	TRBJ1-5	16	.	TGTGCCAGCAGCTATGGCGGGGATCTCCGCAATCAGCCCCAGCATTTT	CASSYGGDLRNQPQHF
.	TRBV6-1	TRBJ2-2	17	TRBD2	TGTGCCAGCAGTGACCCGGGACTAGCACTGAACACCGGGGAGCTGTTTTTT	CASSDPGLALNTGELFF
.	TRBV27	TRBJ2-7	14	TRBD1	TGTGCCAGCAGTTGGACAGGGGTAGACTACGAGCAGTACTTC	CASSWTGVDYEQYF
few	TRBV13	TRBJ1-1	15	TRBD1	TGTGCCAGCAGCCTTCCGACAGGGTGGAGCACTGAAGCTTTCTTT	CASSLPTGWSTEAFF
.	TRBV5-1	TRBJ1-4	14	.	TGCGCCAGCAGCGGGCCCGCGTCTAATGAAAAACTGTTTTTT	CASSGPASNEKLFF
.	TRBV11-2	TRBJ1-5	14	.	TGTGCCAGCAGCTTAGGTGCAGGCAATCAGCCCCAGCATTTT	CASSLGAGNQPQHF
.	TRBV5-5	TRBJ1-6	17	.	TGTGCCAGCAGCTGGGGACGGTTAAGCTCCTATAATTCACCCCTCCACTTT	CASSWGRLSSYNSPLHF
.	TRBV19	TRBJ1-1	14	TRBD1	TGTGCCAGTAACCCCTGGGGACAGGAGACTGAAGCTTTCTTT	CASNPWGQETEAFF
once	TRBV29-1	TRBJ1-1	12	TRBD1	TGCAGCGTTCGACAGGGCTACACTGAAGCTTTCTTT	CSVRQGYTEAFF
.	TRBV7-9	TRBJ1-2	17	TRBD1	TGTGCCAGCAGCTCACTATTGACGGACAGGGCGTACTATGGCTACACCTTC	CASSSLLTDRAYYGYTF
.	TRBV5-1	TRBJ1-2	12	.	TGCGCCAGCAGCTTGGATCCGGGGTACTACACCTTC	CASSLDPGYYTF
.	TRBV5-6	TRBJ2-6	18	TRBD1	TGTGCCAGCAGCCCTGGGACAGGGGTTTTAACTGGGGCCAACGTCCTGACTTTC	CASSPGTGVLTGANVLTF
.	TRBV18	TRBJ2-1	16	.	TGTGCCAGCTCACGTCGTGAGGGTTCGGAGCACAATGAGCAGTTCTTC	CASSRREGSEHNEQFF
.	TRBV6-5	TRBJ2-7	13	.	TGTGCCAGCGTAGGCAGGGTAGGCTACGAGCAGTACTTC	CASVGRVGYEQYF
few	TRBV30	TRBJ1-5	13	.	TGTGCCAGCTCAGGGGATAGCAATCAGCCCCAGCATTTT	CASSGDSNQPQHF
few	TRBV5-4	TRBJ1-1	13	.	TGTGCCAGCAGTTCGGGACACAACACTGAAGCTTTCTTT	CASSSGHNTEAFF
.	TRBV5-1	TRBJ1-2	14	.	TGCGCCAGCAGCTTCGAGACGGAGAACTATGGCTACACCTTC	CASSFETENYGYTF
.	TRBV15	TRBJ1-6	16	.	TGTGCCACCAGCAGAGGTTCATCGGACTATAATTCACCCCTCCACTTT	CATSRGSSDYNSPLHF
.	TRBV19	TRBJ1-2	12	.	TGTGCCAGTATTGGCGGGAATTATGGCTACACCTTC	CASIGGNYGYTF